A single sample gave rise to the 5 T cell receptor beta chains below, sequenced in a study of spatial heterogeneity in lung cancer. This sample's time point: sample taken at primary tumor resection. Tumor, nontumor lung or frozen PBMC supplied whole RNA that was sequenced unsorted. TCRdb re-analysed the 5' RACE reads in MiXCR, keeping a single row per CDR3 protein. This table holds about 45,000 distinct CDR3 sequences, about 11% found once. The sample here was PBMCs, taken at surgery. The receptors stem from a female donor with early-stage non-small cell lung cancer.

CDR3 sequence (DNA): TGTGCCAGCAGCCCCGACAGGACTCAGGGCTACACCTTC. It encodes CASSPDRTQGYTF. The chain carries TRBV7-2 and TRBJ1-2, with D possibly being TRBD1 (6 bases). V was pared by 5 bases and J by 8 bases, with 15 bases between. Germline CDR1 and CDR2: SGHTA and FQGNSA. This CDR3 has 13 residues.

This clonotype was counted between two and nine times. The chain couples TRBV18 to TRBJ2-5; D is perhaps TRBD1 (5 bases). The germline V gene encodes CDR1 KGHSH and CDR2 LQKENI. Deletions cut 10 bases from V and 4 bases from J, with 16 bases between. The CDR3 has 13 amino acids. The CDR3 DNA reads TGTGCCACCCAAAGTGGGGCGAGAGAGACCCAGTACTTC. Its translation is CATQSGARETQYF.

This clonotype was recorded at least ten times. The rearrangement uses TRBV7-9 and TRBJ2-1; a possible D gene is TRBD1 (5 bases). With 5 bases removed from V and 8 bases from J, the gap between germline ends came to 10 bases. Germline V gene sequence: CDR1 SEHNR, CDR2 FQNEAQ (reference sequence). This CDR3 has 12 amino acids. As DNA, the CDR3 is TGTGCCAGCAGCGTCCAGGGCTATGAGCAGTTCTTC. Its protein product is CASSVQGYEQFF.

There are a few counts of this clonotype. The chain employs TRBV2 and TRBJ2-7; no reliable D call. The V gene's germline CDR1 is SNHLY and CDR2 FYNNEI. The CDR3 sequence is 15 residues long. V was cut by 3 bases and J by 5 bases, with 17 bases left in between. The CDR3 protein is CASSDGPVPSHEQYF. The CDR3 coding sequence is TGTGCCAGCAGTGATGGCCCAGTCCCGAGCCACGAGCAGTACTTC. The whole variable domain, filled in from reference TRBV2 and TRBJ2-7, reads EPEVTQTPSHQVTQMGQEVILRCVPISNHLYFYWYRQILGQKVEFLVSFYNNEISEKSEIFDDQFSVERPDGSNFTLKIRSTKLEDSAMYFCASSDGPVPSHEQYFGPGTRLTVT.

This clonotype was recorded once. The genes are TRBV6-1 and TRBJ1-2, with TRBD1 identical over 9 bases. Germline values: CDR1 MNHNS, CDR2 SASEGT. V dropped 5 bases and J dropped 4; count of bases not matched to a gene: 8. The CDR3 runs to 15 residues. CDR3 in DNA: TGTGCCAGCAGTCCCAGACAGGGGGACTCCTATGGCTACACCTTC. Translating it yields CASSPRQGDSYGYTF.